This T cell receptor (beta chain) was recorded in a study of T-cell memory formation after mild COVID-19 (dated by TCRdb to the early 2020s). For context, the study as a whole: TCR sequence clusters from the two donors were found to be largely donor specific. Longitudinal TCRalpha and TCRbeta repertoire sequencing tracked T-cell clones expanding and contracting after mild COVID-19 in a couple of donors. The cohort comprised two young, previously healthy adult volunteers, one female and one male.

Sequencing was performed on an Illumina NovaSeq 6000. TCRalpha and TCRbeta cDNA libraries were constructed by 5'RACE with constant-segment primers, with sample barcodes and unique molecular identifiers being introduced. Trizol reagent was used to extract RNA from every sample. Libraries were amplified in two PCR steps, with a second sample barcode and Illumina TruSeq adapters added in the second step. The libraries were sequenced on an Illumina NovaSeq using 2 x 150 bp paired-end reads. The paper's data handling went like this. With migec v1.2.7, reads were demultiplexed and then collapsed into UMI-guided consensus sequences. Using mixcr v2.1.11, the UMI consensuses were aligned to TRA and TRB V and J templates and assembled into clonotypes. Clonotypes were classified as expanded or contracted when called significant by both edgeR and NoisET, with noise models trained on biological replicates. For edgeR calls, the thresholds were a false discovery rate-adjusted p below 0.01 and a log2 fold-change of 1. PCA with hierarchical clustering of max-normalized trajectories of the 1000 most abundant clonotypes was used as exploratory dynamics analysis. Separately sequenced CD4+ and CD8+ repertoires were used to assign the CD4 or CD8 phenotype of responding clones. TCRdb reprocessing: public reads trimmed at Q25 with fastp, clones called with MiXCR, in-frame beta chains kept. Rows with one shared CDR3 protein collapse into an entry with the most common genes and DNA. The V and J calls were determined by TCRdb, not by the authors. The sample contains approximately 570,000 distinct CDR3 sequences, around 17% of them found a single time. The top ten constitute 9.5% to 15% of the sample.

As concerns this clonotype: No cognate antigen has been identified for it. No base quality values were provided; no much bigger clone lies one nucleotide off.

CDR1 and CDR2, looked up from the germline V gene, are MNHEY and SVGAGI. The CDR3, from cysteine to phenylalanine, totals 15 residues. CDR3 DNA is the only sequence kept; it has 45 bases, read in frame from the first base. After removal of 6 bases from V and 9 bases from J, the junction retains 7 bases not matched to a gene. General findings and caveats noted by the study authors: SARS-CoV-2 specificity was not confirmed for the second-wave clones peaking on day 37. The study covered only a couple of mild cases, and larger cohorts including severe cases with pre-infection samples were considered necessary. From day 15 to 85, contracting clones showed balanced CD4/CD8 phenotypes, whereas a second wave of clones that expanded from day 15 to 37 leaned towards CD4+. The detection of some responding clones in pre-infection memory suggests that pre-existing cross-reactive memory T cells joined the SARS-CoV-2 response. Contracting CD4+ clones were found mainly in CM and EM memory subsets, while CD8+ clones were enriched in EMRA.

Ficoll-Paque density gradient centrifugation was used to isolate PBMCs. The chain couples TRBV6-5 to TRBJ2-1; a stretch of 14 junction bases matches TRBD2. This clonotype originated in an adult woman who had mild COVID-19 (a few samples of this study predate the infection). The sample titles of this study are shuffled in the database, so cell type and time point are left out; the donor was told from shared clones. The specimen sequenced was PBMCs or a T cell subset sorted from them (not recorded which). The CDR3 region has the sequence CASSTGTSGGGEQFF. The DNA sequence is TGTGCCAGCAGCACCGGGACTAGCGGGGGAGGTGAGCAGTTCTTC.